Each of the 17 T cell receptor beta chains below was sequenced from the same sample in a study of blood T cells in healthy people across ages. Sample-barcoded 5' priming and a J-beta primer mix drove a second PCR of about 6 to 12 cycles. Each CDR3 protein gets one entry after TCRdb re-called the 5' RACE reads with MiXCR. The sample consists of more than 500,000 distinct CDR3 sequences, about 29% of them appearing once. These data were likewise used in another study, on T cells of mothers and their children.

Sequencing was done on a sample of blood. The receptors here all came from a boy aged 2 to 10 in good health.

This chain links TRBV10-3 with TRBJ2-3; either TRBD1 or TRBD2 may supply D (6 bases each). The germline V and J ends were trimmed by 3 bases and 0 bases, with 10 bases remaining between them. This CDR3 contains 15 residues. Germline V gene lookup returns CDR1 ENHRY and CDR2 SYGVKD. The CDR3 sequence: CAISEGGPSTDTQYF. Written as DNA, the CDR3 is TGTGCCATCAGTGAAGGGGGGCCTAGCACAGATACGCAGTATTTT.

This clonotype was detected a few times. This CDR3 reads CASSQDLRQGAYEQYF. DNA of the CDR3: TGTGCCAGCAGCCAAGATCTGAGACAGGGGGCTTACGAGCAGTACTTC. The V gene is TRBV4-2, the J gene TRBJ2-1; TRBD1 aligns across 10 bases. The J call may be in error: the DNA end matches TRBJ2-7 better. This CDR3 is 16 amino acids long. Germline CDR1 is LGHNA and CDR2 is YNFKEQ.

This clonotype was counted only a few times. This chain uses TRBV20-1 with TRBJ2-1, with no clear D. Germline V gene lookup returns CDR1 DFQATT and CDR2 SNEGSKA (reference sequence). V lost 1 base, J lost 5 bases, and 9 bases lay in between. The CDR3 extends over 13 amino acids. CDR3 bases: TGCAGTGCTAGAGTTTGGTCGAACAATGAGCAGTTCTTC. Protein product: CSARVWSNNEQFF.

The chain couples TRBV5-5 to TRBJ2-5; 9 positions match TRBD1. Germline CDR1 is SGHKS and CDR2 is YYEKEE (reference sequence). CDR3 length equals 14 residues. The V gene end was trimmed by 7 bases and the J gene end by 2 bases; junction bases not matched to a gene: 6. The CDR3 nucleotides read TGTGCCAGCGCCTCGACAGGGGGACAAGAGACCCAGTACTTC. Its protein product is CASASTGGQETQYF.

This clonotype appeared a few times. The J gene is TRBJ2-5, the V gene TRBV7-2; D remains ambiguous. Germline assignment: CDR1 SGHTA and CDR2 FQGNSA. The CDR3 is made up of 14 amino acids. Trimming took off 1 base at V and 4 bases at J, with 10 bases between the two ends. In DNA form, the CDR3 reads TGTGCCAGCAGCTTAGGAAGGAACAGAGAGACCCAGTACTTC. It yields the protein CASSLGRNRETQYF.

The gene calls are TRBV4-2 and TRBJ1-2, with D possibly TRBD1 on 5 matching bases. Germline V gene lookup returns CDR1 LGHNA and CDR2 YNFKEQ. V was trimmed by 4 bases and J by 8 bases, leaving 11 bases between them. This CDR3 is built from 12 residues. CDR3 in DNA: TGTGCCAGCAGCCCAATGGGGGACGGCTACACCTTC. Its translation: CASSPMGDGYTF.

This clonotype was observed a handful of times. The genes are TRBV4-1 and TRBJ2-3; D remains unclear. The CDR3 consists of 16 residues. V was trimmed by 1 base and J by 0 bases, leaving 11 bases between them. The V gene's germline CDR1 is MGHRA and CDR2 YSYEKL. CDR3 in DNA: TGCGCCAGCAGCCAAGTTGGCAGCCTGAGCACAGATACGCAGTATTTT. Amino acid sequence: CASSQVGSLSTDTQYF.

V usage is TRBV10-3 and J usage is TRBJ2-5, with D perhaps TRBD2 (6 bases). The DNA end favors TRBJ2-7, so the J call may be wrong. CDR3 length equals 13 residues. Germline V gene sequence: CDR1 ENHRY, CDR2 SYGVKD. CDR3 sequence reads: CAINSGSKYEQYF. Written as DNA, the CDR3 is TGTGCCATCAATTCCGGGAGTAAGTACGAGCAGTACTTC.

This chain connects TRBV27 to TRBJ1-4, with a tentative D call TRBD1 (6 bases). CDR3 length equals 14 residues. Trimming took 2 bases from V and 6 from J, leaving 10 bases between them. In germline, CDR1 is MNHEY, CDR2 SMNVEV (reference sequence). The CDR3 nucleotides read TGTGCCAGCAGTTTACTACAGGGTGATGAAAAACTGTTTTTT. Amino acid sequence: CASSLLQGDEKLFF.

The chain couples TRBV20-1 to TRBJ1-6, with TRBD1 as a possible D gene (5 bases). Trimming removed 3 bases from V and 6 bases from J, with 12 bases in between. The germline CDR1 and CDR2 sequences are DFQATT and SNEGSKA (reference sequence). This CDR3 contains 14 residues. CDR3 sequence reads: CSASSGHPNSPLHF. The CDR3 bases are TGCAGTGCTAGCTCAGGACACCCTAATTCACCCCTCCACTTT.

This clonotype was picked up a small number of times. This sequence joins TRBV5-1 and TRBJ1-4; no firm D call. Looked up from germline, CDR1 is SGHRS and CDR2 is YFSETQ. V shed 0 bases and J shed 5 bases, with 11 bases lying between them. CDR3 length: 15 residues. CDR3 nucleotide sequence: TGCGCCAGCAGCTTGGGGAGGCCCGTAAATGAAAAACTGTTTTTT. It is translated as CASSLGRPVNEKLFF.

The chain couples TRBV3-1 to TRBJ2-5, with 14 nucleotides matching TRBD2. Trimming at V came to 1 base and at J to 5 bases, leaving 6 bases not matched to a gene. Germline V lookup: CDR1 LGHDT, CDR2 YNNKEL (reference sequence). CDR3 size: 17 residues. The CDR3 nucleotides read TGTGCCAGCAGCCAAGGACTAGCGGGGGGGCCTTGGGAGACCCAGTACTTC. It yields the protein CASSQGLAGGPWETQYF.

This clonotype showed up just a few times. This chain connects TRBV3-1 to TRBJ1-6; D gene unclear. This CDR3 comprises 13 residues. Germline V gives CDR1 LGHDT, CDR2 YNNKEL (reference sequence). V was pared by 4 bases and J by 7 bases, with 8 bases between. The CDR3 DNA sequence: TGTGCCAGCAGCCGGGGAGGGAATTCACCCCTCCACTTT. It codes for CASSRGGNSPLHF. Full variable domain (outside the CDR3, taken from reference TRBV3-1 and TRBJ1-6): DTAVSQTPKYLVTQMGNDKSIKCEQNLGHDTMYWYKQDSKKFLKIMFSYNNKELIINETVPNRFSPKSPDKAHLNLHINSLELGDSAVYFCASSRGGNSPLHFGNGTRLTVT.

This clonotype was counted a few times. V usage is TRBV6-7 and J usage is TRBJ2-2, with D possibly TRBD1 on 7 matching bases. TRBV6-7 falls under the ORF class, with uncertain function. The CDR3 length is 17 residues. V lost 5 bases and J 4 bases, leaving 20 bases between the germline ends. Here the CDR3 reads CASSTHRGTGGTGELFF. CDR3 sequence (DNA): TGTGCCAGCAGTACCCACAGGGGCACCGGGGGCACCGGGGAGCTGTTTTTT.

This chain joins TRBV20-1 and TRBJ1-5; tentatively, D is TRBD1 (5 bases). Deletions cut 5 bases from V and 1 base from J, with 15 bases between. This CDR3 is 15 amino acids long. CDR1 and CDR2 from the germline V gene are DFQATT and SNEGSKA (reference sequence). The CDR3 coding sequence is TGCAGTGCTGTTTCCTGGGGGGGGAGCAATCAGCCCCAGCATTTT. Protein sequence: CSAVSWGGSNQPQHF.

This clonotype was picked up a small number of times. The J gene is TRBJ2-1, the V gene TRBV7-9; D may be TRBD2 (6 bases). The CDR3 runs to 14 residues. CDR1 SEHNR and CDR2 FQNEAQ come from the germline V gene (reference sequence). Trimming left V 1 base short and J 5 bases short, with 9 bases between. CDR3 bases: TGTGCCAGCAGCTTAGTATCGGGGGACAATGAGCAGTTCTTC. It translates to CASSLVSGDNEQFF.

This chain uses TRBV4-3 with TRBJ1-1, with D uncertain. The germline CDR1 and CDR2 sequences are LGHNA and YSLEER. This CDR3 is built from 15 residues. Trimming pared 0 bases from V and 2 bases from J, leaving 10 bases between. CDR3 nucleotide sequence: TGCGCCAGCAGCCAAGATTTGAAAGGAAACACTGAAGCTTTCTTT. Translated: CASSQDLKGNTEAFF.